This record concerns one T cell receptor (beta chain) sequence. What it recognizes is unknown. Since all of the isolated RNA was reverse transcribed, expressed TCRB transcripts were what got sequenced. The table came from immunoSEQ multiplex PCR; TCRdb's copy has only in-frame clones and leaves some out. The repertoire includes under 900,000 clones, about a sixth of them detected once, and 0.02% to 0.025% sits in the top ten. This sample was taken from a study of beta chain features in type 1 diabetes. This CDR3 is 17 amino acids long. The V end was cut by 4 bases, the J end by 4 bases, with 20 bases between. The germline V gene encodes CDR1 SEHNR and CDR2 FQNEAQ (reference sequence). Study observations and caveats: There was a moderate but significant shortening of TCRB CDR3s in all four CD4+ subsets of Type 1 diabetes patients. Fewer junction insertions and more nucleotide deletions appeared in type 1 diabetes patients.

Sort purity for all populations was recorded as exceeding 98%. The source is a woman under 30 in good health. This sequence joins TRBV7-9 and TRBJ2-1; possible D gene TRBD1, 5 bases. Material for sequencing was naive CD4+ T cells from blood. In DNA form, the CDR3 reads TGTGCCAGCAGCTCAACCGGACAAGCCCACAGATACAATGAGCAGTTCTTC. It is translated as CASSSTGQAHRYNEQFF.